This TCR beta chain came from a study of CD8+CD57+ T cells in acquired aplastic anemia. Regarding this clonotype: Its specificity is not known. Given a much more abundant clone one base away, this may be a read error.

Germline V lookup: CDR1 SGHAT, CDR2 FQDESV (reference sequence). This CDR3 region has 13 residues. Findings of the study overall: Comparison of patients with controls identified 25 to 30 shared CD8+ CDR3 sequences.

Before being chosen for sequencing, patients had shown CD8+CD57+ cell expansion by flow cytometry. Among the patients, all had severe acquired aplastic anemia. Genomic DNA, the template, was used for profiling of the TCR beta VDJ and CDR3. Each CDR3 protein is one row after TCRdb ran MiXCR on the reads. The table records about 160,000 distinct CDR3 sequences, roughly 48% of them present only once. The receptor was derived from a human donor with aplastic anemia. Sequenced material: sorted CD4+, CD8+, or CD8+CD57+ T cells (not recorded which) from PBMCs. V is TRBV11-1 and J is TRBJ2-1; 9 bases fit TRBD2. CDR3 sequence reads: CAGSLAGENEQFF. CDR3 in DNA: TGTGCCGGCAGCTTAGCGGGAGAGAATGAGCAGTTCTTC.